The entry below gives a single TCR beta chain sequence along with its context. The antigen is unknown. The data were taken from a study of blood T cells in healthy people across ages. PCR was performed a second time for about 7 to 11 cycles using a sample-barcoded 5' primer and a J-beta primer mix. The authors tagged each cDNA molecule using a template-switch adaptor with 12 random nucleotides. From the 5' RACE reads, TCRdb called clonotypes with MiXCR, one entry per CDR3 protein. The sample includes 1.5 million to 2 million distinct CDR3 sequences, 40% to 55% of them seen just once. Study-level results: Roughly linear declines in TCR beta diversity per million T cells occurred with age.

The ends lost 5 bases at V and 0 bases at J; junction bases unmatched: 11. Germline V gene data show CDR1 as KGHDR and CDR2 as SFDVKD. The CDR3 contains 18 residues. This clonotype was obtained from a middle-aged woman in good health. The sample was blood. The chain couples TRBV24-1 to TRBJ2-1, with 8 nucleotides matching TRBD2. The CDR3 DNA sequence: TGTGCCACCAGTGCGCGAAGCGGGGGCCGAAGCTCCTACAATGAGCAGTTCTTC. Amino acid sequence: CATSARSGGRSSYNEQFF.